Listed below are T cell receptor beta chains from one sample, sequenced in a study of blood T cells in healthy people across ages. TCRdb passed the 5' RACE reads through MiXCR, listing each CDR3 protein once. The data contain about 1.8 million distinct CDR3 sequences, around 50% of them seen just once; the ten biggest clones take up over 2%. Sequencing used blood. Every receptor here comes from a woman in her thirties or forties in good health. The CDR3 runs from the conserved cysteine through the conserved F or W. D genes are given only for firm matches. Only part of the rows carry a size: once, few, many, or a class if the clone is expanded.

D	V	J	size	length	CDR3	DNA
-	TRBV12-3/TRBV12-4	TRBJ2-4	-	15	CASSQEVITKNIQYF	TGTGCCAGCAGCCAGGAGGTCATAACCAAAAACATTCAGTACTTC
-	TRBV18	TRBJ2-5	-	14	CASSPAWGQETQYF	TGTGCCAGCTCACCAGCTTGGGGGCAAGAGACCCAGTACTTC
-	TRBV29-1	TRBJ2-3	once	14	CSVWGSRGTDTQYF	TGCAGCGTTTGGGGCAGCAGGGGCACAGATACGCAGTATTTT
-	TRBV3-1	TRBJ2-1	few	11	CASGDGGRQFF	TGTGCCAGCGGCGATGGAGGTCGGCAGTTCTTC
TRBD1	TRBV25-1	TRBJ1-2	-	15	CASRGTYRGQGGYTF	TGTGCCAGCAGGGGAACGTACAGGGGCCAAGGGGGCTACACCTTC
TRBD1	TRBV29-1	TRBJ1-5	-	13	CSATGGGQGPQHF	TGCAGCGCGACAGGGGGCGGGCAGGGGCCCCAGCATTTT
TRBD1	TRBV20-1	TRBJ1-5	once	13	CSAQDRANQPQHF	TGCAGTGCCCAGGACAGGGCTAATCAGCCCCAGCATTTT
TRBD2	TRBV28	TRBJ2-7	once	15	CASSSSGEATYEQYF	TGTGCCAGCAGCAGTAGCGGGGAGGCCACCTACGAGCAGTACTTC
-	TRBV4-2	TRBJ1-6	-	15	CASSQDTGSYSPLHF	TGTGCCAGCAGCCAAGATACAGGGAGCTATTCACCCCTCCACTTT
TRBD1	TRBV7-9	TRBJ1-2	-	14	CASSYAGTGDGYTF	TGTGCCAGCAGCTACGCCGGGACAGGGGATGGCTACACCTTC
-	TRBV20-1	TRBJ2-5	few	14	CSAQPRVRSETQYF	TGCAGTGCTCAGCCGCGGGTGAGGTCAGAGACCCAGTACTTC
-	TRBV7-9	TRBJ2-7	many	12	CASSPGRYEQYF	TGTGCCAGCAGCCCCGGGCGCTACGAGCAGTACTTC
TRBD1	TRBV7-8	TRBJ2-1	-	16	CASSQDRGLSGNEQFF	TGTGCCAGCAGCCAGGACAGGGGGTTGTCCGGGAATGAGCAGTTCTTC
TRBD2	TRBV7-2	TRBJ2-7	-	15	CASSSAGGPTYEQYF	TGTGCCAGCAGCTCAGCGGGGGGTCCGACCTACGAGCAGTACTTC
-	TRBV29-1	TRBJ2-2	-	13	CSVDDGGTGELFF	TGCAGCGTAGATGACGGTGGAACCGGGGAGCTGTTTTTT
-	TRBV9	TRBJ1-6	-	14	CASSVGPEYSPLHF	TGTGCCAGCAGCGTAGGCCCGGAGTATTCACCCCTCCACTTT
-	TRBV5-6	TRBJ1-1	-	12	CASNRKNTEAFF	TGTGCCAGCAACAGGAAGAACACTGAAGCTTTCTTT
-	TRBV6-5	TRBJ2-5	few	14	CASSPLRATETQYF	TGTGCCAGCAGCCCCCTGAGAGCCACTGAGACCCAGTACTTC
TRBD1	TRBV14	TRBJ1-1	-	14	CASSRDRTNTEAFF	TGTGCCAGCAGCCGGGACAGGACGAACACTGAAGCTTTCTTT
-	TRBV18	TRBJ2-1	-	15	CASSPPWGDYNEQFF	TGTGCCAGCTCACCACCGTGGGGGGACTACAATGAGCAGTTCTTC
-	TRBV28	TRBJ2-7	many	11	CASSSPREQYF	TGTGCCAGCAGTTCCCCCCGGGAGCAGTACTTC
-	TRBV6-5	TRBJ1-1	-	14	CASSRGATNTEAFF	TGTGCCAGCAGTCGAGGGGCCACGAACACTGAAGCTTTCTTT
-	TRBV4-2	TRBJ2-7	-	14	CASSQEGPAHEQYF	TGTGCCAGCAGCCAAGAAGGGCCCGCCCACGAGCAGTACTTC